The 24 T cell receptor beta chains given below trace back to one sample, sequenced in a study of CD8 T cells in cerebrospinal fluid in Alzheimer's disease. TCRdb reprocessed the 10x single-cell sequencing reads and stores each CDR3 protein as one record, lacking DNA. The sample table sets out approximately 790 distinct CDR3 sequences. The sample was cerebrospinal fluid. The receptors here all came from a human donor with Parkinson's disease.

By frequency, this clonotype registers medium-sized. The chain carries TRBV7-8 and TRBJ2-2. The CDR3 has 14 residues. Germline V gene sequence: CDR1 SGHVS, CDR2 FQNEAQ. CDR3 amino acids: CASSLTSNTGELFF.

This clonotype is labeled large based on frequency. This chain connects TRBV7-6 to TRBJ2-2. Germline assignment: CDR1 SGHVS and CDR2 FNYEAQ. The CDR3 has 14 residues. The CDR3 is CASSPRVYSGELFF.

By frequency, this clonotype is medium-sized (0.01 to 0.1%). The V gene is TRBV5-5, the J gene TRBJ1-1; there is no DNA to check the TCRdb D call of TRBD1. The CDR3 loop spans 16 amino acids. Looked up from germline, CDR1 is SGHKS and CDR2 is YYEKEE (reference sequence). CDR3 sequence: CASSYGTGGSEGEAFF.

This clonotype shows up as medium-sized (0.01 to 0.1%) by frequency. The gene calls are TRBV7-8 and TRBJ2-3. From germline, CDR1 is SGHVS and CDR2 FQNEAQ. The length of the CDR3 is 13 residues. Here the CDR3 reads CASSLAWSDTQYF.

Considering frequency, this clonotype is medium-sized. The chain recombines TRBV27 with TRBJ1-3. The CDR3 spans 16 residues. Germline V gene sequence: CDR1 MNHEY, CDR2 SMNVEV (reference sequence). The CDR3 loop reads CASSPRTPYSGNTIYF.

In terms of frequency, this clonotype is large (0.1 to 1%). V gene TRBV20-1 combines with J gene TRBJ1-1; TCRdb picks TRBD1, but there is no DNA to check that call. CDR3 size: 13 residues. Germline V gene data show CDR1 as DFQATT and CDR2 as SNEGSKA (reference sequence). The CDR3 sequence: CSAARGAGDEAFF.

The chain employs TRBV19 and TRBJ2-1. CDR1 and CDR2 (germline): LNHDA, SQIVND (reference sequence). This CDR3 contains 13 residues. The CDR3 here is CASSIEVYNEQFF.

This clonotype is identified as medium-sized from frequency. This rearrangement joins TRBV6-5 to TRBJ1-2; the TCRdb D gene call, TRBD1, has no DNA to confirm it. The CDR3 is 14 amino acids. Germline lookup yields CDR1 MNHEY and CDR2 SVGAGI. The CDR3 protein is CASSPGQGVGGYTF.

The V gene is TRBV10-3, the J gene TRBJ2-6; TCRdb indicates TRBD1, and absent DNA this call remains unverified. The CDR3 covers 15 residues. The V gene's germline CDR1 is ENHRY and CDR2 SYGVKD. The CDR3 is CAISEGVSGANVLTF.

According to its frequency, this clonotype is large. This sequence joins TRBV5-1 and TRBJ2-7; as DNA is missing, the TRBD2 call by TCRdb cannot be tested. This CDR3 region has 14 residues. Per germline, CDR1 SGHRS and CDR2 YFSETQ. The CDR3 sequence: CASSTGTSGYEQYF.

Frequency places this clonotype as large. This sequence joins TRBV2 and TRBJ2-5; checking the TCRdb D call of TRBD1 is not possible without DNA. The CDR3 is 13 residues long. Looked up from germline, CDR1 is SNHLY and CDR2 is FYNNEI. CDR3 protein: CARGGQGEETQYF.

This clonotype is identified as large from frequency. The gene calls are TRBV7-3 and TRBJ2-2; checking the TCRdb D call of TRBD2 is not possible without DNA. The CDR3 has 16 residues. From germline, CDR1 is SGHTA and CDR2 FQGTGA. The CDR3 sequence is CASSLGGLVPAGELFF.

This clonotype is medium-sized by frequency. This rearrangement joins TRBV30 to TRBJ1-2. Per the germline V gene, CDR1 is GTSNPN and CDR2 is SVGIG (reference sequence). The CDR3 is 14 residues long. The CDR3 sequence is CAWSGQGSWYGYTF. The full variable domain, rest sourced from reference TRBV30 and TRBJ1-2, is SQTIHQWPATLVQPVGSPLSLECTVEGTSNPNLYWYRQAAGRGLQLLFYSVGIGQISSEVPQNLSASRPQDRQFILSSKKLLLSDSGFYLCAWSGQGSWYGYTFGSGTRLTVV.

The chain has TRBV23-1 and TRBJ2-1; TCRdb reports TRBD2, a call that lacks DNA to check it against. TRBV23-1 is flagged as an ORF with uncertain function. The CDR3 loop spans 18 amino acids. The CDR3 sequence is CASEDALVRMSSYNEQFF.

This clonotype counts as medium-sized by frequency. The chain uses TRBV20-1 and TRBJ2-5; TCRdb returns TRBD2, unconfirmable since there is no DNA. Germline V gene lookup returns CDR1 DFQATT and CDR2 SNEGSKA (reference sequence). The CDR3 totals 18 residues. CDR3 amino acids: CSANKLSLAGHPQETQYF.

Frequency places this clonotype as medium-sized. The CDR3 protein is CATKFQGATNEKLFF. This chain connects TRBV27 to TRBJ1-4; TCRdb selects TRBD1, and the lack of DNA leaves this call unchecked. Per germline, CDR1 MNHEY and CDR2 SMNVEV (reference sequence). The CDR3 is made up of 15 amino acids.

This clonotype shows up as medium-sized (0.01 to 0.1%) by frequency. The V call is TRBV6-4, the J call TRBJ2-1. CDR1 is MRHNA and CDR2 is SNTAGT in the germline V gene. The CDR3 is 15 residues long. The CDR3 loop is CASSYERSSYNEQFF.

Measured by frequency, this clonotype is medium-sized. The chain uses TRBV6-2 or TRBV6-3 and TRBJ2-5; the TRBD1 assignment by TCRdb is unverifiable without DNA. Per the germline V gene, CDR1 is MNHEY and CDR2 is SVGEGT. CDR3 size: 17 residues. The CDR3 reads CASSFTPGQIYQETQYF.

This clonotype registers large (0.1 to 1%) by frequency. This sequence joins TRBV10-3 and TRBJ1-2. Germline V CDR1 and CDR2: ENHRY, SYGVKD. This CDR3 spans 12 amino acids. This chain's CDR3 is CAIMDSNYGYTF.

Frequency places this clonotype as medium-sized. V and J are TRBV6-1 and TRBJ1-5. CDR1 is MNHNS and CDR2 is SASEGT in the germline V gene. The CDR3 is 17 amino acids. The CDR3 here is CASSEGVTGVGSQPQHF.

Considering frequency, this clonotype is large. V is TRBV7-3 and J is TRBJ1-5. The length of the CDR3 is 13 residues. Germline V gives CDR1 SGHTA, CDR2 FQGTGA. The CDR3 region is CASSQDYNQPQHF.

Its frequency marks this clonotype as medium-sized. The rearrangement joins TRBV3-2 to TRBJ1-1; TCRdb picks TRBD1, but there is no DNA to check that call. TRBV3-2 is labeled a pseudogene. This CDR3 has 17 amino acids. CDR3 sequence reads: CASSQDLGTGVNTEAFF.

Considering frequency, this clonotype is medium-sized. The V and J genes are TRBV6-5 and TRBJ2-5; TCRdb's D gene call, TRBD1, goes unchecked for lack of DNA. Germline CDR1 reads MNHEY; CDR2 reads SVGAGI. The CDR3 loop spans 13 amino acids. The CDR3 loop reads CASRYRGRETQYF.

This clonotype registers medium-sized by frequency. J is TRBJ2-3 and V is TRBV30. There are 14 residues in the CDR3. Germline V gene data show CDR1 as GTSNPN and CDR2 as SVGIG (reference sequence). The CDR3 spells CAWNQVASTDTQYF. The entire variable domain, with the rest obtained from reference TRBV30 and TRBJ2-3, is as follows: SQTIHQWPATLVQPVGSPLSLECTVEGTSNPNLYWYRQAAGRGLQLLFYSVGIGQISSEVPQNLSASRPQDRQFILSSKKLLLSDSGFYLCAWNQVASTDTQYFGPGTRLTVL.